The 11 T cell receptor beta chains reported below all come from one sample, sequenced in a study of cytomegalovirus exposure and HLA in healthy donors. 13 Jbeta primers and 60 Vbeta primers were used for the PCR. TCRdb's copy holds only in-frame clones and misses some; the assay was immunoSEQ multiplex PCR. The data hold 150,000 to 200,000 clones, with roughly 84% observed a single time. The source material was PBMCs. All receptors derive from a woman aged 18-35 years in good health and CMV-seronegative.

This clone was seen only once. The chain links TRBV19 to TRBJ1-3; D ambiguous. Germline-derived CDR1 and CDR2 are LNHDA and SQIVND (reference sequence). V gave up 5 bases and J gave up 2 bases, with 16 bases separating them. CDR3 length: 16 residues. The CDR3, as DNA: TGTGCCAGTAGTGGTACGGCCGCGGGTACTGGAAACACCATATATTTT. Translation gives CASSGTAAGTGNTIYF. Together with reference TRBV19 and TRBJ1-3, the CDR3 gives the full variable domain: DGGITQSPKYLFRKEGQNVTLSCEQNLNHDAMYWYRQDPGQGLRLIYYSQIVNDFQKGDIAEGYSVSREKKESFPLTVTSAQKNPTAFYLCASSGTAAGTGNTIYFGEGSWLTVV.

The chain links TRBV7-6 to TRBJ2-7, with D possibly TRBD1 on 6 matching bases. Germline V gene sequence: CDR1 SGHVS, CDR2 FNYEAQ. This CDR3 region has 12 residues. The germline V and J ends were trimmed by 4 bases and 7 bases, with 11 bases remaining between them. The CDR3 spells CASSSYREEQYF. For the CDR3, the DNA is TGTGCCAGCAGCTCATACAGGGAGGAGCAGTACTTC.

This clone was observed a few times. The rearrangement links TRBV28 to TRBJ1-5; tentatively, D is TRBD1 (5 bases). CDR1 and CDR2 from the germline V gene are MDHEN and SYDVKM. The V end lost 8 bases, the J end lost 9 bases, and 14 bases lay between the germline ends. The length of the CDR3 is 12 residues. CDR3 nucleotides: TGTGCCAGCTTCGGGACTGGTGGGCCCCAGCATTTT. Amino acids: CASFGTGGPQHF.

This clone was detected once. CDR3 region: CASSPDRAYGYTF. In DNA form, the CDR3 reads TGTGCCAGCAGCCCCGACAGGGCCTATGGCTACACCTTC. The chain combines TRBV2 with TRBJ1-2; 7 bases are shared with TRBD1. Per germline, CDR1 SNHLY and CDR2 FYNNEI. The CDR3 runs to 13 residues. The J segment lost 4 bases and the V segment lost 6 bases, leaving 5 bases of the junction unmatched.

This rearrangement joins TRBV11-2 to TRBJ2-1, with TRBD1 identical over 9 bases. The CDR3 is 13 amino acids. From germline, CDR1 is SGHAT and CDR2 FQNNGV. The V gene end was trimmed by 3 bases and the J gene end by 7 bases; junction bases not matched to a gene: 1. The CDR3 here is CASSFGQGNEQFF. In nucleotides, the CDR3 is TGTGCCAGCAGCTTTGGACAGGGGAATGAGCAGTTCTTC.

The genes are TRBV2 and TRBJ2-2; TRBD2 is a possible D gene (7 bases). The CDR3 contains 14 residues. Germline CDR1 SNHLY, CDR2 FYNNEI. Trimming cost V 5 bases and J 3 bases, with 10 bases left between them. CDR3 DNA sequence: TGTGCCAGCAGTAGGGGGGGGTACACCGGGGAGCTGTTTTTT. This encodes CASSRGGYTGELFF.

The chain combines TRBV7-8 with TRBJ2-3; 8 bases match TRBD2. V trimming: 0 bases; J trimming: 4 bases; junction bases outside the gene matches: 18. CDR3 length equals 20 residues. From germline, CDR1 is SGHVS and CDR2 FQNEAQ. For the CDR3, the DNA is TGTGCCAGCAGCTTAGCGGGCTCTTCAAGGAGCGGGGGTGGGTCAGATACGCAGTATTTT. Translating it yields CASSLAGSSRSGGGSDTQYF. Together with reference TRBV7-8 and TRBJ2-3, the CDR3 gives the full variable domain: GAGVSQSPRYKVAKRGQDVALRCDPISGHVSLFWYQQALGQGPEFLTYFQNEAQLDKSGLPSDRFFAERPEGSVSTLKIQRTQQEDSAVYLCASSLAGSSRSGGGSDTQYFGPGTRLTVL.

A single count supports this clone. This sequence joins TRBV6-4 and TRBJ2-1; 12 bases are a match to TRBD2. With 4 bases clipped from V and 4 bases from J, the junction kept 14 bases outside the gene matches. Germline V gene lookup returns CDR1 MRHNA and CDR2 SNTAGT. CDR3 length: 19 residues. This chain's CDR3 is CASSASSSGGALLYNEQFF. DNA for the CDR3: TGTGCCAGCAGTGCCTCCTCTAGCGGGGGGGCCCTATTATACAATGAGCAGTTCTTC.

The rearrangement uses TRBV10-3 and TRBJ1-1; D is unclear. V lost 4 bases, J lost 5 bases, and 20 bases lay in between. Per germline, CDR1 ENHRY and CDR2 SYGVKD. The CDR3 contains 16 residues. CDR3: CAISGLVVATGTEAFF. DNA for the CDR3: TGTGCCATCAGTGGGTTGGTCGTGGCGACGGGAACTGAAGCTTTCTTT.

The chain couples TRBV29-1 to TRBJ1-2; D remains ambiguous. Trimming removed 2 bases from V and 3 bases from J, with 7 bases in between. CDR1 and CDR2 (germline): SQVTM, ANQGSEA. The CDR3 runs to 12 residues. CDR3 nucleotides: TGCAGCGTTGAATACAGCTACTATGGCTACACCTTC. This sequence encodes CSVEYSYYGYTF.

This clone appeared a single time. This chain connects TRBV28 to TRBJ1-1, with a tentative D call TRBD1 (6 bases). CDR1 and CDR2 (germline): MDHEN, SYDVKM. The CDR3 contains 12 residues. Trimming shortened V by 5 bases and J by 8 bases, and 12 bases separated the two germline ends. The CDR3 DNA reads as TGTGCCAGCAGTATATACAGGGCGGAAGCTTTCTTT. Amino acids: CASSIYRAEAFF. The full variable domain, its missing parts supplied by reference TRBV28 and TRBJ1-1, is DVKVTQSSRYLVKRTGEKVFLECVQDMDHENMFWYRQDPGLGLRLIYFSYDVKMKEKGDIPEGYSVSREKKERFSLILESASTNQTSMYLCASSIYRAEAFFGQGTRLTVV.